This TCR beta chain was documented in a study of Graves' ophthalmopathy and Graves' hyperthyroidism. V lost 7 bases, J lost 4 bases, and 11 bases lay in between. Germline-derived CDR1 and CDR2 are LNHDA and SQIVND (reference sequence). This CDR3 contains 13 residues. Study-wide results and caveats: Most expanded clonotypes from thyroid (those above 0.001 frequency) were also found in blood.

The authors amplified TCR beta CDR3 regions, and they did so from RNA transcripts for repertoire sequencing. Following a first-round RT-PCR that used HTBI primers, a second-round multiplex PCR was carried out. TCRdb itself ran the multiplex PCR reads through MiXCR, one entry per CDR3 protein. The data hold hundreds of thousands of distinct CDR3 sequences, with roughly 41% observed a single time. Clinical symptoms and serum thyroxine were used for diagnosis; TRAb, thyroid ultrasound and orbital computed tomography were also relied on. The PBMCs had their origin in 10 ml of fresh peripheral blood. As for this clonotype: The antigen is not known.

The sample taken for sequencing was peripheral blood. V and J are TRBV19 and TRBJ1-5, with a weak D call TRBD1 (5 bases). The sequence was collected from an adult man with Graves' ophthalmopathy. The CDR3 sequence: CASTRGGNQPQHF. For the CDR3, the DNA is TGTGCCAGTACCCGCGGGGGTAATCAGCCCCAGCATTTT.